This TCR beta chain was retrieved from a study of spatial heterogeneity in lung cancer. The overall study: When available, follow-up PBMC samples taken a median of roughly two years after resection were sequenced. More than eight raw reads, on average, carried each unique TCR and UMI combination.

The CDR3 has 16 amino acids. V was pared by 4 bases and J by 1 base, with 5 bases of the junction left unmatched. Each CDR3 protein is one row after TCRdb ran MiXCR on the 5' RACE reads. The table shows some 110,000 distinct CDR3 sequences, with 12% occurring only once. Noted time point: blood at routine non-recurrence follow-up after resection. From tumor, nontumor lung or frozen PBMC, whole RNA was taken unsorted for sequencing. The sequence was obtained from a male donor with early-stage non-small cell lung cancer. Sample: PBMCs, taken at follow-up. The rearrangement joins TRBV5-3 to TRBJ1-5, with 10 bases fitting TRBD1. TRBV5-3 falls under the ORF class, with uncertain function. DNA of the CDR3: TGTGCCAGAAGCCGCACGGGACAGGGGAGCAATCAGCCCCAGCATTTT. Residues: CARSRTGQGSNQPQHF.